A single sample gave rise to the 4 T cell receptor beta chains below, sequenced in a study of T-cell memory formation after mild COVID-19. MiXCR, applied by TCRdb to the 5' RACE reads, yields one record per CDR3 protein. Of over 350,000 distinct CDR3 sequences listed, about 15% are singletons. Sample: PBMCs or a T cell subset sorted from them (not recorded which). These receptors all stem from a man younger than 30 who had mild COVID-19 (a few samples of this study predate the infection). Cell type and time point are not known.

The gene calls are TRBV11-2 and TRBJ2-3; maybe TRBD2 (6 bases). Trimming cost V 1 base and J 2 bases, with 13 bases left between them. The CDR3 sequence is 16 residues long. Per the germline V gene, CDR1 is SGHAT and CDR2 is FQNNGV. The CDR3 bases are TGTGCCAGCAGCTTAGGCACTAGCCGAGACACAGATACGCAGTATTTT. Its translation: CASSLGTSRDTDTQYF.

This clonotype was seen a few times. The CDR3 spells CSARDWQDLAEKLFF. For the CDR3, the DNA is TGCAGTGCTAGAGATTGGCAGGACCTTGCAGAAAAACTGTTTTTT. The J gene is TRBJ1-4, the V gene TRBV20-1; D not certain. Germline CDR1 DFQATT, CDR2 SNEGSKA (reference sequence). V gave up 0 bases and J gave up 8 bases, with 16 bases separating them. CDR3 size: 15 residues.

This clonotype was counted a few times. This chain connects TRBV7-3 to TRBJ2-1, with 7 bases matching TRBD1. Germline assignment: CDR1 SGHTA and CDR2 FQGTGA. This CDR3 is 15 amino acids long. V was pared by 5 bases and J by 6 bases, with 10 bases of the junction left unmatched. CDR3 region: CASSPDRAPSNEQFF. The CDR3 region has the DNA TGTGCCAGCAGCCCAGACAGGGCCCCCAGCAATGAGCAGTTCTTC. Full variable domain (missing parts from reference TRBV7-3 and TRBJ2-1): GAGVSQTPSNKVTEKGKYVELRCDPISGHTALYWYRQSLGQGPEFLIYFQGTGAADDSGLPNDRFFAVRPEGSVSTLKIQRTERGDSAVYLCASSPDRAPSNEQFFGPGTRLTVL.

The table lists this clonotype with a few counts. The CDR3 sequence: CASSAGGTGELFF. DNA of the CDR3: TGTGCCAGCAGTGCGGGGGGCACCGGGGAGCTGTTTTTT. V is TRBV27 and J is TRBJ2-2, with 8 bases lining up with TRBD2. Germline CDR1 reads MNHEY; CDR2 reads SMNVEV (reference sequence). V was clipped by 5 bases and J by 4 bases; unmatched bases: 0. This CDR3 has 13 amino acids.